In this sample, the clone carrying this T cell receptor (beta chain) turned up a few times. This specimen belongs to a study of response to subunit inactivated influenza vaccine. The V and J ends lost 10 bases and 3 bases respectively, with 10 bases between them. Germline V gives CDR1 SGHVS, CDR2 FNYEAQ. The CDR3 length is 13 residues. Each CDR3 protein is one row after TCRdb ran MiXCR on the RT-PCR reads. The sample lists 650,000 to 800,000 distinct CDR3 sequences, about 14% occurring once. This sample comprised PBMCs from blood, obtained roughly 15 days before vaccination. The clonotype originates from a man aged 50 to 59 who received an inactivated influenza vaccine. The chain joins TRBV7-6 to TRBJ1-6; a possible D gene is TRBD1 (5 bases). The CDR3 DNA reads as TGTGCCACTGCTGGGGGCTATAATTCACCCCTCCACTTT. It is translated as CATAGGYNSPLHF.